This entry features one T cell receptor beta chain sequence. The clone's antigen remains unknown. The record has no base qualities; no much larger clone is one base away. This record belongs to a study of blood T cell repertoires in COVID-19 (TCRdb year 2020). Concerning the study at large: Samples from collaborators originated in the United States, Italy and Spain and spanned both the acute and convalescent phases of COVID-19. The prospective study material was composed of cDNA or gDNA derived from T cells, B-cell-depleted T cells, or PBMCs. The dataset comprised deeply sampled blood TCRbeta repertoires from subjects exposed to, actively infected with, or recovered from COVID-19. The repertoires were released in a freely available public database intended as a resource for research on the immune response to SARS-CoV-2. Samples were obtained from the ongoing ImmuneRACE study (first 160 participants) and from about 1,300 subjects provided by 6 global collaborators. The sample metadata nearly always contained a de-identified subject ID, COVID-19 status, age in years and sex. HLA class I and class II types, where available, came from metadata supplied by the sample provider rather than from assay-based typing.

TCRbeta CDR3 regions were amplified from genomic DNA using the immunoSEQ Assay, a bias-controlled multiplex PCR. Under the source paper's analysis protocol: The number of nucleated cells in each sample was estimated from the amplification of reference gene primers within the assay. To quantify the absolute abundance of each unique TCRbeta CDR3 rearrangement, sequence reads were collapsed and filtered. For each sample, productive Simpson clonality was calculated by taking the square root of Simpson's diversity index across productive rearrangements. TCRdb limited this immuneACCESS table to in-frame rearrangements with V and J called. A share of clones is missing; checked studies link under half to unresolved V genes, and the rest is unexplained. V, J and clone size are taken as reported in that table, and D and trimming were inferred from the DNA itself. Counted in this sample were around 400,000 clones; approximately 93% of them appeared once. 0.8% to 0.9% of the sample is held by the ten biggest clonotypes.

Participants in the prospective study were aged 18 to 89 years, lived in about two dozen United States geographic areas, and enrolled through a virtual design. In the prospective study, participants were assigned to cohorts based on the clinical history participants reported in a screening survey and a study questionnaire. Exposed participants were defined as having been in contact with someone with a PCR-confirmed or clinician-diagnosed COVID-19 case within 2 weeks of study entry. Mobile phlebotomists in the prospective study collected whole blood, serum and a nasopharyngeal or oropharyngeal swab from every participant. Prospective study participants could optionally give additional blood draws and questionnaires over an approximately 2-month period. Blood samples from the prospective study were shipped frozen or at room temperature prior to DNA extraction. Summary of the overall study and its limitations: The amount of clinical and demographic metadata varied by source and participant and was provided uncurated.

Sample: PBMCs or T cells enriched from blood (not recorded which). The sequence was obtained from a woman in her thirties or forties who had been exposed to COVID-19.

The CDR3 loop reads CASSERGPEVQPQHF. The DNA sequence follows: TGTGCCAGCAGTGAGAGGGGGCCCGAGGTTCAGCCCCAGCATTTT. The rearranged chain carries TRBV2 and TRBJ1-5; 7 bases in the middle match TRBD1. Its CDR3 holds 15 amino acids, cysteine through phenylalanine. The retained sequence is limited to the CDR3, 45 bases, with the frame set at the first base. Clipping removes 3 bases from V and 6 bases from J, with 8 as the unmatched junction base count. As encoded in the germline V gene, CDR1 is SNHLY while CDR2 is FYNNEI.